This T cell receptor (beta chain) was sequenced for a study of T cell responses to AZD1222 COVID-19 vaccine. Generated by immunoSEQ multiplex PCR, the TCRdb table keeps only in-frame clones and is missing some. The sample consists of about 180,000 clones, around nine tenths of them appearing once. This CDR3 contains 15 residues. Trimming removed 6 bases from V and 3 bases from J; junction bases left unmatched: 9. From germline, CDR1 is MNHEY and CDR2 SVGAGI. The rearrangement links TRBV6-5 to TRBJ2-7; 9 bases align to TRBD1. Sample: peripheral blood, taken on day 0 of AZD1222 vaccination. This receptor was taken from an adult in good health. This chain's CDR3 is CASRVFGTGNYEQYF. The CDR3, as DNA: TGTGCCAGCAGGGTATTTGGGACAGGGAACTACGAGCAGTACTTC.